What follows are 3 T cell receptor beta chains derived from one specimen sequenced in a study of blood T cell repertoires in COVID-19. TCRdb's table, derived via immunoSEQ multiplex PCR, lists solely in-frame clones and lacks some. The data show 210,000 or so clones, with 89% seen just once and 4% to 6% held by the top ten. Material: peripheral blood. The receptors were sampled from a woman aged 40 to 50 with acute or convalescent COVID-19.

This sequence joins TRBV5-1 and TRBJ2-5, with a weak D call TRBD2 (5 bases). The CDR3 is 14 amino acids. From germline, CDR1 is SGHRS and CDR2 YFSETQ. V was shortened by 2 bases and J by 1 base, with 9 bases between the two germline ends. The CDR3 loop is CASSFLGSQETQYF. DNA for the CDR3: TGCGCCAGCAGCTTTCTAGGGAGCCAAGAGACCCAGTACTTC. Filled out from reference TRBV5-1 and TRBJ2-5, the complete variable domain reads KAGVTQTPRYLIKTRGQQVTLSCSPISGHRSVSWYQQTPGQGLQFLFEYFSETQRNKGNFPGRFSGRQFSNSRSEMNVSTLELGDSALYLCASSFLGSQETQYFGPGTRLLVL.

The V and J genes are TRBV5-1 and TRBJ2-3; no firm D call. The CDR3 length is 12 residues. Between the trimmed V and J ends, which lost 4 bases and 7 bases, there was a span of 10 bases. Germline V gene data show CDR1 as SGHRS and CDR2 as YFSETQ. CDR3 sequence reads: CASSRVQHTQYF. CDR3 coding DNA: TGCGCCAGCAGCCGCGTACAGCATACGCAGTATTTT.

The CDR3: CATKTGSITDTQYF. The CDR3 region has the DNA TGCGCCACCAAGACAGGGTCCATCACAGATACGCAGTATTTT. The chain carries TRBV5-1 and TRBJ2-3; 7 positions match TRBD1. CDR3 length: 14 amino acids. Trimming at V came to 9 bases and at J to 2 bases, leaving 9 bases not matched to a gene. From germline, CDR1 is SGHRS and CDR2 YFSETQ.